This TCR beta chain was recovered during a study of T-cell reconstitution after alpha-beta-depleted transplantation in children. On this clonotype itself: The antigen remains undetermined.

The authors prepared the TCRbeta library with unique molecular identifiers. TCRdb reanalysed the PCR reads using MiXCR and keeps one entry per CDR3 protein. The table has a few hundred thousand distinct CDR3 sequences, 13% seen once. Findings of the study overall: After one year, T-cell counts and TCRbeta diversity mostly came from new T cells. Several hundred expanded graft clones reportedly were the source of alpha-beta T cells about two months after transplant.

The starting material was PBMCs, mostly from graft donor cells, obtained 360 days after TCRalphabeta/CD19-depleted stem cell transplant. This receptor was taken from a male patient between 5 and 17 years old who had a stem cell transplant for acute myeloid leukemia, so the T cells may come from the graft donor.

The DNA for the CDR3 is TGCGCCAGCAGCTTGGTAGCGGGAGTGTACCCCTACGAGCAGTACTTC. Its translation: CASSLVAGVYPYEQYF. The chain combines TRBV5-1 with TRBJ2-7, with 9 bases fitting TRBD2. J was trimmed by 2 bases and V by 0 bases; bases with no gene match: 6. Germline V CDR1 and CDR2: SGHRS, YFSETQ. This CDR3 is 16 amino acids long.